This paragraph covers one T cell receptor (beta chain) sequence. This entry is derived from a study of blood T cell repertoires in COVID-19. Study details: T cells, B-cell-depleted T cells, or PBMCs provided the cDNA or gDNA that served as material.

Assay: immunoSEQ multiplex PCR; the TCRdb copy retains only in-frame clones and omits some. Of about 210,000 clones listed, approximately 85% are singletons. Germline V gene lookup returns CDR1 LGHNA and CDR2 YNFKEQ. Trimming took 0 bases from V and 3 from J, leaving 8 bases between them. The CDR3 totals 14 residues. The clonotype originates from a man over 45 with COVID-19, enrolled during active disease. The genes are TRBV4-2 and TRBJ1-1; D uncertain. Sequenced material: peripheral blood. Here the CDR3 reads CASSQDLSYTEAFF. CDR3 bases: TGTGCCAGCAGCCAAGATCTTTCCTACACTGAAGCTTTCTTT.